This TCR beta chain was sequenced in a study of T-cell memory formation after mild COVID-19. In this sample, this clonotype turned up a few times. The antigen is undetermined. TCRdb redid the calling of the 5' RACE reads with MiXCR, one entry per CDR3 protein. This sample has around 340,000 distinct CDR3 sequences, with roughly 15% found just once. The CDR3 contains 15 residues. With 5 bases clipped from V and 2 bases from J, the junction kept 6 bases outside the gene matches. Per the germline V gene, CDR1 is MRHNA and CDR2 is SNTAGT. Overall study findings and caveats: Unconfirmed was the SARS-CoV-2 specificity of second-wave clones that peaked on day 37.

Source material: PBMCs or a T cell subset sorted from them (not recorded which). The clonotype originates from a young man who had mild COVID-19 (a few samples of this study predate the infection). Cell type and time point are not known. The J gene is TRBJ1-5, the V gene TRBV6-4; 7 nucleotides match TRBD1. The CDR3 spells CASSQTGSGNQPQHF. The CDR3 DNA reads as TGTGCCAGCAGTCAGACAGGGTCCGGCAATCAGCCCCAGCATTTT.